This TCR beta chain was captured in a study of memory CD4+ T cells and cytomegalovirus serostatus. Looking at the study overall: This sample comes from healthy Belgian adults, under 10 CMV seropositive, about 25 seronegative.

Measured with immunoSEQ multiplex PCR; TCRdb has only the in-frame clones, and not every one. Of over 60,000 clones in the sample, approximately 85% are singletons; the top ten hold 0.88%. The germline gives CDR1 SGDLS, CDR2 YYNGEE. V lost 4 bases to trimming and J lost 3 bases; unmatched junction nucleotides: 12. The CDR3 loop spans 16 amino acids. The sort gate was single viable CD3+CD4+CD8-CD45RO+ cells for memory CD4+ T cells. The rearrangement uses TRBV9 and TRBJ1-2, with 7 bases aligning to TRBD1. Source material: memory CD4+ T cells from blood. The TCR comes from an adult in good health and CMV-seronegative. The CDR3 sequence: CASSPRGGSNYYGYTF. Here the CDR3 DNA reads TGTGCCAGCAGCCCCAGGGGGGGGTCAAACTACTATGGCTACACCTTC.